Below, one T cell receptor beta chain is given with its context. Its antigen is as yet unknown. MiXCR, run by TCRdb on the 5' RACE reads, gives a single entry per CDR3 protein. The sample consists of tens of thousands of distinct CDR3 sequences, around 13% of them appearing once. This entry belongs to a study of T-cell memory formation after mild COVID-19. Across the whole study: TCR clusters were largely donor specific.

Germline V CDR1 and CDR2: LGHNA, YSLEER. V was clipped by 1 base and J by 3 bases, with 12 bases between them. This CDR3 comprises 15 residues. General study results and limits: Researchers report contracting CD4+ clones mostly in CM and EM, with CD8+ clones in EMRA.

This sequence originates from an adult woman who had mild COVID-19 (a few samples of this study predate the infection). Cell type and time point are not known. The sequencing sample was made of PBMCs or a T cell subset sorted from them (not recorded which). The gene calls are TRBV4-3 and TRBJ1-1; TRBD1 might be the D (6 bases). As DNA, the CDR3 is TGCGCCAGCAGCCAAGGATGGGCAGGGGACACTGAAGCTTTCTTT. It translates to CASSQGWAGDTEAFF.